A single sample gave rise to the 5 T cell receptor beta chains below, sequenced in a study of blood T cells in healthy people across ages. Primed by a sample-barcoded 5' primer and a J-beta primer mix, a second PCR proceeded for about 6 to 12 cycles. Using its own MiXCR run on the 5' RACE reads, TCRdb lists one record per CDR3 protein. The sample lists more than 450,000 distinct CDR3 sequences; approximately 26% were seen once. The same specimen was also included in a second study, on T cells of mothers and their children.

The source material was blood. These TCRs come from a boy aged 2 to 10 in good health.

The chain employs TRBV6-5 and TRBJ2-7, with TRBD1 matching 11 bases. The CDR3 has 15 amino acids. Looked up from germline, CDR1 is MNHEY and CDR2 is SVGAGI. The junction had 8 bases not matched to a gene; V was cut back by 5 bases and J by 5 bases. The CDR3, as DNA: TGTGCCAGCAGTAACCTCGGGGGACAGGGGGACGAGCAGTACTTC. It yields the protein CASSNLGGQGDEQYF.

The rearrangement uses TRBV10-1 and TRBJ2-5; possibly TRBD1 for D (5 bases). With 7 bases removed from V and 2 bases from J, the gap between germline ends came to 17 bases. There are 15 residues in the CDR3. Germline V CDR1 and CDR2: WNHNN, SYGVQD (reference sequence). CDR3: CASTARAGLQETQYF. The DNA for the CDR3 is TGCGCCAGCACAGCCCGTGCAGGGCTGCAAGAGACCCAGTACTTC.

The chain employs TRBV30 and TRBJ2-2; unclear D gene. The V end was cut by 2 bases, the J end by 6 bases, with 7 bases between. Looked up from germline, CDR1 is GTSNPN and CDR2 is SVGIG (reference sequence). The CDR3 is 12 amino acids. CDR3 protein: CAWSLYPGELFF. CDR3 in DNA: TGTGCCTGGAGTCTTTACCCCGGGGAGCTGTTTTTT.

With regard to this clonotype: An end of the junction does not agree with germline; a read error may underlie this. The V and J genes are TRBV20-1 and TRBJ1-1, with TRBD1 matching over 8 bases. The CDR3 has 12 amino acids. Germline values: CDR1 DFQATT, CDR2 SNEGSKA (reference sequence). The CDR3 sequence: CSAGDRGTEAFF. The DNA for the CDR3 is TGCAGTGCTGGAGACAGGGGCACTGAAGCTTTCTTT.

V and J are TRBV4-3 and TRBJ1-2; D is undetermined. Between the trimmed V and J ends, which lost 1 base and 6 bases, there was a span of 12 bases. CDR3 length equals 14 residues. Germline values: CDR1 LGHNA, CDR2 YSLEER. The DNA for the CDR3 is TGCGCCAGCAGCCAAGTTAAGCGACCTAATGGCTACACCTTC. This gives the protein CASSQVKRPNGYTF.